This T cell receptor beta chain is from a study of T cell responses to AZD1222 COVID-19 vaccine. Method: immunoSEQ multiplex PCR; TCRdb's copy keeps in-frame clones and lacks some. The sample lists about 120,000 clones; 85% to 95% were seen once. This CDR3 is 16 amino acids long. The germline CDR1 and CDR2 sequences are LNHDA and SQIVND (reference sequence). V lost 8 bases and J lost 3, with 19 bases in between. This chain uses TRBV19 with TRBJ2-2; TRBD2 is a possible D gene (6 bases). The sequencing used peripheral blood, collected on day 0 of AZD1222 vaccination. The TCR originated in an adult in good health. For the CDR3, the DNA is TGTGCCAGTCACCCCGGTCGGGGGATCTACACCGGGGAGCTGTTTTTT. It encodes CASHPGRGIYTGELFF.